These 12 T cell receptor beta chains came from one sample sequenced in a study of T-cell memory formation after mild COVID-19. TCRdb called the 5' RACE reads again in MiXCR, with one record for every CDR3 protein. The profile shows roughly 110,000 distinct CDR3 sequences, about 18% of them singletons. Sequencing was done on a sample of PBMCs or a T cell subset sorted from them (not recorded which). The receptors shown here come from an adult woman who had mild COVID-19 (a few samples of this study predate the infection). Cell type and time point are not known.

The genes are TRBV7-9 and TRBJ1-4; 8 nucleotides align to TRBD1. The junction had 7 bases not matched to a gene; V was cut back by 2 bases and J by 2 bases. The CDR3 spans 17 residues. Germline V lookup: CDR1 SEHNR, CDR2 FQNEAQ (reference sequence). This CDR3 reads CASSLPPDRVTNEKLFF. The CDR3 bases are TGTGCCAGCAGCTTACCCCCGGACAGGGTTACTAATGAAAAACTGTTTTTT.

This clonotype has only a few counts. The CDR3 sequence is CSVDGHKNTEAFF. DNA of the CDR3: TGCAGCGTGGATGGACATAAGAACACTGAAGCTTTCTTT. The J gene is TRBJ1-1, the V gene TRBV29-1; tentative D call: TRBD1 (5 bases). V lost 6 bases and J 1 base, leaving 12 bases between the germline ends. Per the germline V gene, CDR1 is SQVTM and CDR2 is ANQGSEA. The CDR3 has 13 residues.

The CDR3 DNA is TGTGCCAGCAGCTTAGTAGGGGACCTTTGGAAAGAGACCCAGTACTTC. Its protein is CASSLVGDLWKETQYF. The genes are TRBV7-6 and TRBJ2-5; D may correspond to TRBD1 or TRBD2 (5 bases each). V lost 1 base and J 3 bases, leaving 15 bases between the germline ends. There are 16 residues in the CDR3. Germline loops: CDR1 SGHVS, CDR2 FNYEAQ.

The gene calls are TRBV12-3 or TRBV12-4 and TRBJ2-1; D remains ambiguous. The CDR3 contains 15 residues. V was pared by 1 base and J by 1 base, with 8 bases between. In DNA form, the CDR3 reads TGTGCCAGCAGTTTAGGTACAGCTTCCTACAATGAGCAGTTCTTC. It specifies CASSLGTASYNEQFF.

This rearrangement joins TRBV3-1 to TRBJ1-1; 10 bases align to TRBD1. The CDR3 has 14 amino acids. Trimming removed 3 bases from V and 5 bases from J; junction bases left unmatched: 3. The germline CDR1 and CDR2 sequences are LGHDT and YNNKEL (reference sequence). CDR3 bases: TGTGCCAGCAGCCACGGGACAGGGGTTACTGAAGCTTTCTTT. It codes for CASSHGTGVTEAFF.

This clonotype was picked up a small number of times. V gene TRBV24-1 combines with J gene TRBJ2-2; 8 bases agree with TRBD1. There are 15 residues in the CDR3. The J segment lost 6 bases and the V segment lost 7 bases, leaving 9 bases of the junction unmatched. Germline V CDR1 and CDR2: KGHDR, SFDVKD. Here the CDR3 reads CATSDGQGVAGELFF. CDR3 DNA: TGTGCCACCAGCGATGGACAGGGTGTCGCCGGGGAGCTGTTTTTT.

This clonotype was seen only a few times. CDR3 DNA sequence: TGCGCCAGCAGCCAAGTGGTTGGGAGACAGGGAAACCACGAGCAGTACTTC. This translates into CASSQVVGRQGNHEQYF. The genes are TRBV4-3 and TRBJ2-7, with TRBD1 matching over 7 bases. The length of the CDR3 is 17 residues. Germline CDR1 LGHNA, CDR2 YSLEER. V shed 1 base and J 5 bases; nucleotides not matched to a gene: 14.

The chain has TRBV15 and TRBJ2-1, with TRBD2 identical over 10 bases. Per the germline V gene, CDR1 is LNHNV and CDR2 is YYDKDF (reference sequence). V lost 3 bases and J lost 2; bases outside the gene matches: 4. This CDR3 comprises 16 residues. The CDR3 spells CATSRELAGTYNEQFF. The CDR3, as DNA: TGTGCCACCAGCAGGGAACTAGCGGGAACCTACAATGAGCAGTTCTTC.

The V and J genes are TRBV6-5 and TRBJ1-4, with D perhaps TRBD1 (5 bases). This CDR3 is built from 17 residues. The V end was cut by 6 bases, the J end by 5 bases, with 22 bases between. CDR1 is MNHEY, CDR2 SVGAGI, per germline. The CDR3 region is CASSPHRGPGGNEKLFF. The DNA of the CDR3 is TGTGCCAGCAGCCCCCATCGGGGCCCGGGAGGGAATGAAAAACTGTTTTTT.

This clonotype was observed a few times. CDR3 residues: CSASWDSTNTEAFF. In DNA form, the CDR3 reads TGCAGTGCTAGCTGGGACAGTACGAACACTGAAGCTTTCTTT. This chain uses TRBV20-1 with TRBJ1-1; 7 bases line up with TRBD1. Trimming removed 3 bases from V and 1 base from J; junction bases left unmatched: 5. The CDR3 spans 14 residues. CDR1 and CDR2 from the germline V gene are DFQATT and SNEGSKA (reference sequence).

The count of this clonotype is one. V is TRBV24-1 and J is TRBJ2-1; D gene uncertain. Germline values: CDR1 KGHDR, CDR2 SFDVKD. The CDR3 has 14 amino acids. Trimming stripped 0 bases from V and 7 bases from J, with 9 bases between. The CDR3 nucleotides read TGTGCCACCAGTGATTTGGATGTTGGTAATGAGCAGTTCTTC. Translation: CATSDLDVGNEQFF.

This chain joins TRBV7-2 and TRBJ1-5, with a weak D call TRBD1 (6 bases). The length of the CDR3 is 14 residues. Looked up from germline, CDR1 is SGHTA and CDR2 is FQGNSA. Deletions cut 2 bases from V and 6 bases from J, with 11 bases between. The CDR3 region has the DNA TGTGCCAGCAGCTTATTGGGGGGCGGTCAGCCCCAGCATTTT. It codes for CASSLLGGGQPQHF.